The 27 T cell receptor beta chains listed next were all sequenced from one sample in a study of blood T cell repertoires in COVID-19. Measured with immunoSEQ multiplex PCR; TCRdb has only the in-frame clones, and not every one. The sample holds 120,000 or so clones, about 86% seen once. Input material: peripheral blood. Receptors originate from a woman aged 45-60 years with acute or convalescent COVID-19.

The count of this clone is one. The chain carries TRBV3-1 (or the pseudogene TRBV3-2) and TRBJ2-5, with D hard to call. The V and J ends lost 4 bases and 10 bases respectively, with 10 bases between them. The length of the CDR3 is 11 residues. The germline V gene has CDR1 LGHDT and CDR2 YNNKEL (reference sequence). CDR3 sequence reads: CASSRAKDQYF. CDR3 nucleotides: TGTGCCAGCAGCCGAGCGAAGGACCAGTACTTC.

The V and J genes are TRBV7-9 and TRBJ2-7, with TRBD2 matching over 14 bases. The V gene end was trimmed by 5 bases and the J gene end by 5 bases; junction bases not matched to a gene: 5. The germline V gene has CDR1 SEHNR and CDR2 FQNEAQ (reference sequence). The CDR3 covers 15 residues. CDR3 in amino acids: CASSPRLAGGHEQYF. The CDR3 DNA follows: TGTGCCAGCAGCCCAAGACTAGCGGGAGGGCACGAGCAGTACTTC.

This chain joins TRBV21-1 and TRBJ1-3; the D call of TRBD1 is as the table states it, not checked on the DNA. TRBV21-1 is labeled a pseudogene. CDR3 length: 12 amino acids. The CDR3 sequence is CARDIWRNTIYF. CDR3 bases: TGTGCCAGGGACATTTGGAGAAACACCATATATTTT.

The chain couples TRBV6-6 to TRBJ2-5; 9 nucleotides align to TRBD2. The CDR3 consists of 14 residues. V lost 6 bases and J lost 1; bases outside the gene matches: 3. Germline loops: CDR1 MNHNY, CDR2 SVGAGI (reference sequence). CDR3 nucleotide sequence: TGTGCCAGCAGAAATAGCGGGGGCCAAGAGACCCAGTACTTC. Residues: CASRNSGGQETQYF.

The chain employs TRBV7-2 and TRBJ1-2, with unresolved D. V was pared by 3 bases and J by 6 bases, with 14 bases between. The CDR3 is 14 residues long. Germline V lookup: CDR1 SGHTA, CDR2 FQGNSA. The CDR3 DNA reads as TGTGCCAGCAGCTTTTGGAGGGATGTAAATGGCTACACCTTC. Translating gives CASSFWRDVNGYTF.

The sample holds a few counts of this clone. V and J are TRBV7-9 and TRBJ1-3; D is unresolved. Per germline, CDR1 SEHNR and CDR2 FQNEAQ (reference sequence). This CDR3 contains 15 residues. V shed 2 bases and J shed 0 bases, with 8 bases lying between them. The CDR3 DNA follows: TGTGCCAGCAGCTTATCGGGAACCTCTGGAAACACCATATATTTT. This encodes CASSLSGTSGNTIYF.

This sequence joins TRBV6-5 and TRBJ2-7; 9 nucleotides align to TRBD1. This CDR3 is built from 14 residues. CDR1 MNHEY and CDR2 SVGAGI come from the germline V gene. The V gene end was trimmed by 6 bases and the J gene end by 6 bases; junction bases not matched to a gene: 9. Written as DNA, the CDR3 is TGTGCCAGCAGAAACCGGGACAGGGCAGGCGAGCAGTACTTC. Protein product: CASRNRDRAGEQYF.

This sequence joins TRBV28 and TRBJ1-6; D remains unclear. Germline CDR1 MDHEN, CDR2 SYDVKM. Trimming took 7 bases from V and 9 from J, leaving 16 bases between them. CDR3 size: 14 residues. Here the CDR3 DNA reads TGTGCCAGCACCCCGCTAGCGGGTATTTCACCCCTCCACTTT. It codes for CASTPLAGISPLHF. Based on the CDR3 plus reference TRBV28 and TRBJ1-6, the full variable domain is DVKVTQSSRYLVKRTGEKVFLECVQDMDHENMFWYRQDPGLGLRLIYFSYDVKMKEKGDIPEGYSVSREKKERFSLILESASTNQTSMYLCASTPLAGISPLHFGNGTRLTVT.

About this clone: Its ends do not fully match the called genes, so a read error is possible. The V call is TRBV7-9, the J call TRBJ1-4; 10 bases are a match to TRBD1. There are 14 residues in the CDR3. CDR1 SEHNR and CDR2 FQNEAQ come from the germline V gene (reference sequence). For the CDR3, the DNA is TGTGCCAGCAGCTTGCGTACCCCCGGACAGGGGGGGATTTTT. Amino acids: CASSLRTPGQGGIF.

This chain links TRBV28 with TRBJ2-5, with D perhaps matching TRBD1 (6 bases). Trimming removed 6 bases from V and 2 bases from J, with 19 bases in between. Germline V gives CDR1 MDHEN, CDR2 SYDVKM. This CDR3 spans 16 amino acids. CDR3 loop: CASSPGQSEFQETQYF. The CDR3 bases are TGTGCCAGCAGCCCTGGACAGTCGGAGTTTCAAGAGACCCAGTACTTC.

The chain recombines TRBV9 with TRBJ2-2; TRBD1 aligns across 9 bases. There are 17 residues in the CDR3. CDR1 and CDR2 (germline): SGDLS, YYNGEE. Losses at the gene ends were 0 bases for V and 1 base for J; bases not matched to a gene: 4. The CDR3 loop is CASSVEWGQGNTGELFF. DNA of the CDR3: TGTGCCAGCAGCGTAGAATGGGGACAGGGGAACACCGGGGAGCTGTTTTTT. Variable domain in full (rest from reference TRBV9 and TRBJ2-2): DSGVTQTPKHLITATGQRVTLRCSPRSGDLSVYWYQQSLDQGLQFLIQYYNGEERAKGNILERFSAQQFPDLHSELNLSSLELGDSALYFCASSVEWGQGNTGELFFGEGSRLTVL.

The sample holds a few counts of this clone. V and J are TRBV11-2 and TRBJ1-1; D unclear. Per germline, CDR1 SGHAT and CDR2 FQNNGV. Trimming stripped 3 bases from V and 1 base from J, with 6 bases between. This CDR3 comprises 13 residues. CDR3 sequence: CASSLYGNTEAFF. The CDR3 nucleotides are TGTGCCAGCAGCTTGTACGGGAACACTGAAGCTTTCTTT.

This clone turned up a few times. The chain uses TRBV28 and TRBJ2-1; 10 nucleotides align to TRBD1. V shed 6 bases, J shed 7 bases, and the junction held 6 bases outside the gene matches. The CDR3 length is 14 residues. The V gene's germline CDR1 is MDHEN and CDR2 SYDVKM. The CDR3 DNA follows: TGTGCCAGCAGACCGGGACAGGGGAAGAATGAGCAGTTCTTC. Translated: CASRPGQGKNEQFF.

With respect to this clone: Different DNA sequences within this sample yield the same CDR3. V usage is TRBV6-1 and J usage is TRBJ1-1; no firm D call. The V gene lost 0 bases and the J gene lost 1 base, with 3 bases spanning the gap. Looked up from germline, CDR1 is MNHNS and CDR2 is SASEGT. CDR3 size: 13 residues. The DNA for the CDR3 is TGTGCCAGCAGTGAAGCCCGGAACACTGAAGCTTTCTTT. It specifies CASSEARNTEAFF.

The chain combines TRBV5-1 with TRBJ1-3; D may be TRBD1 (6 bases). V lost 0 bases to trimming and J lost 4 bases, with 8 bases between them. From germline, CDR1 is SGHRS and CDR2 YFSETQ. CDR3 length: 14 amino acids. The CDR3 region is CASSLGTEGNTIYF. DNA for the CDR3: TGCGCCAGCAGCTTGGGGACAGAAGGAAACACCATATATTTT.

The CDR3 DNA follows: TGTGCCAGCAGTTACGGGTGGACTTCCTATAATTCACCCCTCCACTTT. It codes for CASSYGWTSYNSPLHF. The genes are TRBV6-5 and TRBJ1-6; D not resolved. The V end lost 2 bases, the J end lost 1 base, and 9 bases lay between the germline ends. CDR3 size: 16 residues. From germline, CDR1 is MNHEY and CDR2 SVGAGI.

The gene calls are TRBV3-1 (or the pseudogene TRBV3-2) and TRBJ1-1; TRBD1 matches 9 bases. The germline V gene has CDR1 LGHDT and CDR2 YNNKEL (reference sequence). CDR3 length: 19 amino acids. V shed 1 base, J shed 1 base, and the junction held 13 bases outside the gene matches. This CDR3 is CASSQVIVWTGEANTEAFF. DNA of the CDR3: TGTGCCAGCAGCCAAGTCATAGTTTGGACAGGGGAAGCGAACACTGAAGCTTTCTTT.

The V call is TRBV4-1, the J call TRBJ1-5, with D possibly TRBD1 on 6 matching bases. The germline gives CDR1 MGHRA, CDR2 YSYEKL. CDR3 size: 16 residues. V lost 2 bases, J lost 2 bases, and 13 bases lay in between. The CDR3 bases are TGCGCCAGCAGCCAACCTGACCAGGGGCGCAATCAGCCCCAGCATTTT. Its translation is CASSQPDQGRNQPQHF.

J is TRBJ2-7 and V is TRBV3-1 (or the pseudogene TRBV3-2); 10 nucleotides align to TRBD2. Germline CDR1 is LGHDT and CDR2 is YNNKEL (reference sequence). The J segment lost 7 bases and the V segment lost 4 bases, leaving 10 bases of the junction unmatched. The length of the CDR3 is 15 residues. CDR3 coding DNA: TGTGCCAGCAGCCTGACTAGCGGGTTTATTGGGGAGCAGTACTTC. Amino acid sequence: CASSLTSGFIGEQYF.

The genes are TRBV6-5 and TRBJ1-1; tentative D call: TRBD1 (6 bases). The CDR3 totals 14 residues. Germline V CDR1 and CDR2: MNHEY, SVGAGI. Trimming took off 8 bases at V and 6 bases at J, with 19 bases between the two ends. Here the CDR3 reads CASSRPGKGAEAFF. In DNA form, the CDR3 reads TGTGCCAGCTCTCGACCCGGGAAGGGGGCTGAAGCTTTCTTT.

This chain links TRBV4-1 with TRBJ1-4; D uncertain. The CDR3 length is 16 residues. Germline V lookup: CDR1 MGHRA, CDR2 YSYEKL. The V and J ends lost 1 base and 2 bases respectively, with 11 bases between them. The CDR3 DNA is TGCGCCAGCAGCCAAGGAATAGGGAGGACTAATGAAAAACTGTTTTTT. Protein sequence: CASSQGIGRTNEKLFF.

The CDR3 is CASSLERNYGYTF. CDR3 bases: TGTGCCAGCAGCTTAGAACGGAACTATGGCTACACCTTC. This chain connects TRBV7-9 to TRBJ1-2, with unresolved D. The CDR3 extends over 13 amino acids. Germline V gene lookup returns CDR1 SEHNR and CDR2 FQNEAQ (reference sequence). V lost 1 base and J 2 bases, leaving 5 bases between the germline ends.

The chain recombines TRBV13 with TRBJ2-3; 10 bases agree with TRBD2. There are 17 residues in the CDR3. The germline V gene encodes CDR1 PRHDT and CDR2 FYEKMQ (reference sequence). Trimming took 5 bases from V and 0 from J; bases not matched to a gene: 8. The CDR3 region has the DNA TGTGCCAGCAGCCTCCGACTAGCGGGTACTAGCACAGATACGCAGTATTTT. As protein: CASSLRLAGTSTDTQYF. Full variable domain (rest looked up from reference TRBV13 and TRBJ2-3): AAGVIQSPRHLIKEKRETATLKCYPIPRHDTVYWYQQGPGQDPQFLISFYEKMQSDKGSIPDRFSAQQFSDYHSELNMSSLELGDSALYFCASSLRLAGTSTDTQYFGPGTRLTVL.

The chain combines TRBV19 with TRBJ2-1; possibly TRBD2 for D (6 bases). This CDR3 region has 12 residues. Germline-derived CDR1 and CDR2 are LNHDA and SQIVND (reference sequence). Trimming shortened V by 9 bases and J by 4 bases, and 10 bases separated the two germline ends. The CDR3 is CASLSGYNEQFF. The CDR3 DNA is TGTGCCAGCCTTAGCGGTTACAATGAGCAGTTCTTC.

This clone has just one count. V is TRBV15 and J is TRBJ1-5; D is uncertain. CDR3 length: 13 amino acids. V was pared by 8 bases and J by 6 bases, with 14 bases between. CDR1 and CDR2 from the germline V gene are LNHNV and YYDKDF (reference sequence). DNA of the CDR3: TGTGCCACCCAGGTGGAAGGTTGTCAGCCCCAGCATTTT. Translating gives CATQVEGCQPQHF.

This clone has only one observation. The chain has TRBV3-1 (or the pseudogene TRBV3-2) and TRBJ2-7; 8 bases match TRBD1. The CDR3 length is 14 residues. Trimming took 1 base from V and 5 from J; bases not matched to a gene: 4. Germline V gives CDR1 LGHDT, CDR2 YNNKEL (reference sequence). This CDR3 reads CASSQATDRDEQYF. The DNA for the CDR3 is TGTGCCAGCAGCCAAGCTACGGACAGGGACGAGCAGTACTTC.

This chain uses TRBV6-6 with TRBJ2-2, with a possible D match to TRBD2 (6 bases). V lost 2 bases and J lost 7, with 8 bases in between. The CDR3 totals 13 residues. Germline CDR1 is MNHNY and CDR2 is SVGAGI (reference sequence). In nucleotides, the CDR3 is TGTGCCAGCAGTTACGGGGGGAACGGGGAGCTGTTTTTT. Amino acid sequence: CASSYGGNGELFF.